These 18 T cell receptor beta chains were sequenced from one sample in a study of T cells in Graves' hyperthyroidism and ophthalmopathy. RNA transcripts served as the template for amplifying TCR beta CDR3 regions. TCR CDR3 regions were first amplified by RT-PCR with HTBI primers. One entry per CDR3 protein results from TCRdb running MiXCR on the multiplex PCR reads. The table includes about 560,000 distinct CDR3 sequences, 16% detected once. The sequencing input was blood. The source is a woman aged 18-30 years with Graves' hyperthyroidism.

This clonotype has just a few counts. The chain uses TRBV30 and TRBJ2-1; 9 bases match TRBD2. Germline lookup yields CDR1 GTSNPN and CDR2 SVGIG (reference sequence). The CDR3 is 13 amino acids. With V trimmed by 0 bases and J by 10 bases, 4 bases remained unmatched. DNA of the CDR3: TGTGCCTGGAGTGTACAACTAGCGGGCGAGCAGTTCTTC. Translation gives CAWSVQLAGEQFF.

The J gene is TRBJ2-1, the V gene TRBV27; a weak D match, TRBD2 (7 bases). The CDR3 runs to 16 residues. CDR1 is MNHEY, CDR2 SMNVEV, per germline (reference sequence). The V gene lost 1 base and the J gene lost 3 bases, with 13 bases spanning the gap. The CDR3 DNA follows: TGTGCCAGCAGTTTATTGGGGGGGGGCGGCTACAATGAGCAGTTCTTC. Its translation is CASSLLGGGGYNEQFF.

This clonotype showed up many times. The chain uses TRBV6-1 and TRBJ1-1; no clear D. Trimming took off 5 bases at V and 2 bases at J, with 9 bases between the two ends. The CDR3 covers 13 residues. Per germline, CDR1 MNHNS and CDR2 SASEGT. For the CDR3, the DNA is TGTGCCAGCAGTTACTGGGAAAACACTGAAGCTTTCTTT. Its protein product is CASSYWENTEAFF.

This clonotype has at least ten counts. This sequence joins TRBV14 and TRBJ2-5; TRBD1 matches 8 bases. The V and J ends lost 0 bases and 0 bases, in that order; junction bases with no gene match: 12. In germline, CDR1 is SGHDN, CDR2 FVKESK. The CDR3 covers 19 residues. The CDR3 DNA follows: TGTGCCAGCAGCCAAGAATCGTGGACAGGGCGATCGTACCAAGAGACCCAGTACTTC. This sequence encodes CASSQESWTGRSYQETQYF.

This clonotype was observed many times. J is TRBJ1-1 and V is TRBV7-9, with D maybe TRBD1 (5 bases). CDR1 and CDR2 (germline): SEHNR, FQNEAQ (reference sequence). This CDR3 comprises 15 residues. The V and J ends lost 0 bases and 1 base respectively, with 9 bases between them. CDR3: CASSLARGGNTEAFF. The CDR3 DNA follows: TGTGCCAGCAGCTTAGCTCGGGGCGGGAACACTGAAGCTTTCTTT.

The chain links TRBV18 to TRBJ2-5; no clear D gene. V was shortened by 3 bases and J by 0 bases, with 5 bases between the two germline ends. The CDR3 covers 13 residues. Germline lookup yields CDR1 KGHSH and CDR2 LQKENI. In DNA, the CDR3 is TGTGCCAGCTCACCTACGGACCAAGAGACCCAGTACTTC. This gives the protein CASSPTDQETQYF.

This clonotype was detected many times. The V and J genes are TRBV2 and TRBJ2-3; 7 bases align to TRBD1. With 5 bases clipped from V and 0 bases from J, the junction kept 5 bases outside the gene matches. Germline values: CDR1 SNHLY, CDR2 FYNNEI. This CDR3 is built from 15 residues. CDR3 coding DNA: TGTGCCAGCAGTCACCGGACAGGTAGCACAGATACGCAGTATTTT. This sequence encodes CASSHRTGSTDTQYF. Supplemented by reference TRBV2 and TRBJ2-3, the full variable domain reads EPEVTQTPSHQVTQMGQEVILRCVPISNHLYFYWYRQILGQKVEFLVSFYNNEISEKSEIFDDQFSVERPDGSNFTLKIRSTKLEDSAMYFCASSHRTGSTDTQYFGPGTRLTVL.

The chain carries TRBV11-3 and TRBJ2-3, with D maybe TRBD2 (5 bases). The V end lost 2 bases, the J end lost 0 bases, and 18 bases lay between the germline ends. The CDR3 runs to 18 residues. Germline V CDR1 and CDR2: SGHNT, YENEEA. The CDR3 DNA is TGTGCCAGCAGCTTATCTGTTGTTGGGGAGTCTAGCACAGATACGCAGTATTTT. It is translated as CASSLSVVGESSTDTQYF.

The V and J genes are TRBV20-1 and TRBJ2-5; 13 bases match TRBD2. The CDR3 consists of 17 residues. CDR1 is DFQATT, CDR2 SNEGSKA, per germline (reference sequence). Unmatched junction bases numbered 13, after V lost 5 bases and J lost 4 bases. Here the CDR3 DNA reads TGCAGTGCTGAAGGACTAGCGGGAGAACTAGGGGGAGAGACCCAGTACTTC. This sequence encodes CSAEGLAGELGGETQYF.

The chain links TRBV6-2 or TRBV6-3 to TRBJ2-1; 14 positions agree with TRBD2. CDR1 is MNHEY and CDR2 is SVGEGT in the germline V gene. Trimming removed 2 bases from V and 0 bases from J; junction bases left unmatched: 0. The CDR3 is made up of 17 amino acids. DNA of the CDR3: TGTGCCAGCAGTTACGGGACTAGCGGGAGCTCCTACAATGAGCAGTTCTTC. Translation: CASSYGTSGSSYNEQFF.

This clonotype came up a few times. The chain couples TRBV19 to TRBJ2-1; 7 bases fit TRBD2. The trim removed 0 bases at V and 0 bases at J, leaving 8 bases unmatched. CDR1 is LNHDA, CDR2 SQIVND, per germline (reference sequence). The CDR3 has 18 amino acids. The CDR3 DNA follows: TGTGCCAGTAGTATAGATCGCGGACTAGGGCCCTCCTACAATGAGCAGTTCTTC. It codes for CASSIDRGLGPSYNEQFF.

Many counts were recorded for this clonotype. The chain couples TRBV5-8 to TRBJ1-1; D uncertain. This CDR3 region has 14 residues. The germline V gene encodes CDR1 SGHTS and CDR2 YDEGEE. The V end was cut by 1 base, the J end by 2 bases, with 9 bases between. In DNA form, the CDR3 reads TGTGCCAGCAGCTTGTACCAGGCAAACACTGAAGCTTTCTTT. Translated, it gives CASSLYQANTEAFF.

The table lists this clonotype with many counts. The V gene is TRBV20-1, the J gene TRBJ1-4, with a weak D call TRBD1 (5 bases). Germline-derived CDR1 and CDR2 are DFQATT and SNEGSKA (reference sequence). V was trimmed by 6 bases and J by 6 bases, leaving 11 bases between them. This CDR3 has 12 amino acids. The CDR3 sequence is CSARVGDEKLFF. DNA of the CDR3: TGCAGTGCAAGGGTGGGGGATGAAAAACTGTTTTTT.

The chain employs TRBV7-9 and TRBJ2-2, with 9 bases identical to TRBD2. CDR1 SEHNR and CDR2 FQNEAQ come from the germline V gene (reference sequence). The CDR3 loop spans 13 amino acids. The ends lost 6 bases at V and 5 bases at J; junction bases unmatched: 1. CDR3 bases: TGTGCCAGCAGTAGCGGGAGTACCGGGGAGCTGTTTTTT. Amino acid sequence: CASSSGSTGELFF.

This clonotype was counted a few times. The chain uses TRBV16 and TRBJ2-7; 9 positions agree with TRBD2. V lost 0 bases, J lost 3 bases, and 6 bases stayed unmatched. The V gene's germline CDR1 is KGHSY and CDR2 FQNENV. The CDR3 is 16 amino acids. CDR3 nucleotide sequence: TGTGCCAGCAGCCAATCCGTGGCTAGCGGGAACTACGAGCAGTACTTC. Protein sequence: CASSQSVASGNYEQYF.

This clonotype was seen a handful of times. The chain joins TRBV28 to TRBJ2-2, with 7 bases matching TRBD1. The CDR3 has 17 amino acids. The V gene's germline CDR1 is MDHEN and CDR2 SYDVKM. With V trimmed by 6 bases and J by 6 bases, 16 bases remained unmatched. CDR3 bases: TGTGCCAGCAGGAGACGAGGGGGACGGCAGGGGGCCGGGGAGCTGTTTTTT. It specifies CASRRRGGRQGAGELFF.

V is TRBV28 and J is TRBJ2-2; D call uncertain. The V gene lost 8 bases and the J gene lost 1 base, with 11 bases spanning the gap. Germline loops: CDR1 MDHEN, CDR2 SYDVKM. This CDR3 region has 14 residues. As DNA, the CDR3 is TGTGCCAGCGCCCGGCGGATGAACACCGGGGAGCTGTTTTTT. Translation: CASARRMNTGELFF.

This clonotype was seen many times. The chain links TRBV3-1 to TRBJ2-7, with D perhaps matching TRBD1 (6 bases). Trimming took 4 bases from V and 0 from J, leaving 13 bases between them. The CDR3 spans 15 residues. The germline CDR1 and CDR2 sequences are LGHDT and YNNKEL (reference sequence). The CDR3 region is CASSRGRGSSYEQYF. In DNA, the CDR3 is TGTGCCAGCAGCCGAGGAAGGGGGTCCTCCTACGAGCAGTACTTC.